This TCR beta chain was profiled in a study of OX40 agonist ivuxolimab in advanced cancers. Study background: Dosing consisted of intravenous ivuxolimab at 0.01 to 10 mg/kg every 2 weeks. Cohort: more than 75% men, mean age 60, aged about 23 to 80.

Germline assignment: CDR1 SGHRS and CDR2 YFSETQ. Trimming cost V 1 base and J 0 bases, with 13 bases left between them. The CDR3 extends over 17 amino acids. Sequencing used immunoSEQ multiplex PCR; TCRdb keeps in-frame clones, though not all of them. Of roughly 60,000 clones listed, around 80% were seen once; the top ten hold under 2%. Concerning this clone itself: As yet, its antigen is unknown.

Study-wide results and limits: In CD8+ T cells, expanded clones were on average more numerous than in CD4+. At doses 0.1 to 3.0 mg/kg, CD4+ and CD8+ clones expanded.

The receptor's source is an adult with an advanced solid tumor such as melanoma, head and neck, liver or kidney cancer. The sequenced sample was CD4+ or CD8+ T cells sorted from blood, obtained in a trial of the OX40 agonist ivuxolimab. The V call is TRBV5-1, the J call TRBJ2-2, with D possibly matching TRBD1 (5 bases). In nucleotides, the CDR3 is TGCGCCAGCAGCTTGATCCCAGGGTCAACGAACACCGGGGAGCTGTTTTTT. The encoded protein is CASSLIPGSTNTGELFF.